The present T cell receptor (beta chain) was sequenced within a study of cytomegalovirus exposure and HLA in healthy donors. The V gene's germline CDR1 is SSHAT and CDR2 FNYEAQ (reference sequence). The junction had 4 bases not matched to a gene; V was cut back by 1 base and J by 5 bases. This CDR3 region has 14 residues. PCR was performed using 60 Vbeta and 13 Jbeta primers. The table came from immunoSEQ multiplex PCR; TCRdb's copy has only in-frame clones and leaves some out. Here the sample spans some 120,000 clones, less than 75% being singletons. The table lists this clone with a few counts. This TCR came from a woman between 40 and 50 years old in good health and CMV-seronegative. The material sequenced was PBMCs. The chain uses TRBV7-7 and TRBJ2-7; 8 bases line up with TRBD1. This CDR3 is CASSLGTGGHEQYF. In nucleotides, the CDR3 is TGTGCCAGCAGCTTAGGTACAGGGGGACACGAGCAGTACTTC.